This passage covers 30 T cell receptor beta chains from one sample sequenced in a study of T cell repertoires in cytomegalovirus infection. TCRdb re-analysed the reads in MiXCR, keeping a single row per CDR3 protein. The table includes about 80,000 distinct CDR3 sequences, 3.7% detected once. Sequencing used PBMCs. All receptors come from a human donor in good health (CMV status not recorded). Some clones in this sample may be carry-over from other donors' samples.

This clonotype showed up many times. The chain recombines TRBV5-1 with TRBJ2-5; 9 nucleotides line up with TRBD2. This CDR3 contains 16 residues. Germline CDR1 reads SGHRS; CDR2 reads YFSETQ. The V and J ends lost 6 bases and 1 base, in that order; junction bases with no gene match: 10. CDR3 protein: CASNGGASGAQETQYF. CDR3 in DNA: TGCGCCAGCAACGGGGGGGCTAGCGGGGCCCAAGAGACCCAGTACTTC.

This clonotype was seen at least ten times. V gene TRBV6-1 combines with J gene TRBJ1-5, with TRBD1 as a possible D gene (5 bases). Trimming shortened V by 6 bases and J by 5 bases, and 14 bases separated the two germline ends. The CDR3 is 14 amino acids. The germline V gene encodes CDR1 MNHNS and CDR2 SASEGT. CDR3 sequence: CASREGNTDQPQHF. The CDR3 DNA follows: TGTGCCAGCAGGGAGGGGAATACGGATCAGCCCCAGCATTTT.

This clonotype came up many times. The V call is TRBV7-2, the J call TRBJ2-1; D is undetermined. Trimming pared 0 bases from V and 4 bases from J, leaving 10 bases between. In germline, CDR1 is SGHTA, CDR2 FQGNSA. CDR3 length: 15 amino acids. The CDR3 loop is CASSLALPVYNEQFF. The DNA of the CDR3 is TGTGCCAGCAGCTTAGCACTGCCCGTGTACAATGAGCAGTTCTTC.

This clonotype has at least ten counts. The chain combines TRBV9 with TRBJ1-5; D gene ambiguous. The CDR3 totals 14 residues. Germline V gene data show CDR1 as SGDLS and CDR2 as YYNGEE. The germline V and J ends were trimmed by 2 bases and 0 bases, with 6 bases remaining between them. Here the CDR3 reads CASSVSFSNQPQHF. In nucleotides, the CDR3 is TGTGCCAGCAGCGTTTCGTTTAGCAATCAGCCCCAGCATTTT.

This clonotype has at least ten counts. The rearrangement links TRBV19 to TRBJ2-3; no firm D call. V shed 0 bases and J shed 3 bases, with 7 bases lying between them. This CDR3 is built from 14 residues. Germline CDR1 LNHDA, CDR2 SQIVND (reference sequence). The CDR3 protein is CASSIEGTTDTQYF. The CDR3 region has the DNA TGTGCCAGTAGTATAGAAGGCACAACAGATACGCAGTATTTT.

At least ten counts were recorded for this clonotype. The rearrangement uses TRBV6-6 and TRBJ2-7, with a tentative D call TRBD1 (5 bases). The germline V and J ends were trimmed by 2 bases and 0 bases, with 8 bases remaining between them. The germline V gene has CDR1 MNHNY and CDR2 SVGAGI (reference sequence). The CDR3 length is 14 residues. The CDR3 DNA sequence: TGTGCCAGCAGTTACATGGACACCTCCTACGAGCAGTACTTC. Translated, it gives CASSYMDTSYEQYF.

This clonotype was seen repeatedly, ten times or more. The CDR3 region is CASAEPRGLYTEAFF. The CDR3 bases are TGTGCTTCAGCGGAACCCAGGGGTCTCTACACTGAAGCTTTCTTT. The chain uses TRBV19 and TRBJ1-1, with a tentative D call TRBD1 (6 bases). CDR3 size: 15 residues. The germline V gene has CDR1 LNHDA and CDR2 SQIVND (reference sequence).

At least ten counts were recorded for this clonotype. This chain connects TRBV4-3 to TRBJ1-2; TRBD1 agrees at 8 bases. V dropped 0 bases and J dropped 8; count of bases not matched to a gene: 8. The CDR3 runs to 15 residues. In germline, CDR1 is LGHNA, CDR2 YSLEER. The CDR3 DNA follows: TGCGCCAGCAGCCAAGAATGGGGACAGGAACGAGGCTACACCTTC. Protein sequence: CASSQEWGQERGYTF.

This clonotype has at least ten counts. The gene calls are TRBV11-2 and TRBJ1-1; 8 bases fit TRBD1. The junction had 12 bases not matched to a gene; V was cut back by 5 bases and J by 4 bases. Germline assignment: CDR1 SGHAT and CDR2 FQNNGV. The CDR3 extends over 16 amino acids. CDR3 loop: CASSRHGTGGGTEAFF. The DNA of the CDR3 is TGTGCCAGCAGCCGGCATGGGACAGGCGGAGGCACTGAAGCTTTCTTT.

This clonotype was seen at least ten times. This chain connects TRBV5-1 to TRBJ2-1, with 9 bases fitting TRBD2. CDR3 length equals 15 residues. J was trimmed by 8 bases and V by 9 bases; bases with no gene match: 15. Germline CDR1 is SGHRS and CDR2 is YFSETQ. The CDR3 nucleotides read TGCGCCACCAAACTCAGCGGGGGGTCATTAGATGAGCAGTTCTTC. This translates into CATKLSGGSLDEQFF.

The sample holds many counts of this clonotype. The chain uses TRBV7-2 and TRBJ2-5, with no clear D. Germline assignment: CDR1 SGHTA and CDR2 FQGNSA. The CDR3 runs 12 residues. Trimming stripped 2 bases from V and 3 bases from J, with 4 bases between. The CDR3: CASSLTEETQYF. In nucleotides, the CDR3 is TGTGCCAGCAGCTTAACAGAAGAGACCCAGTACTTC.

The table lists this clonotype with many counts. This sequence joins TRBV12-3 or TRBV12-4 and TRBJ1-5, with D perhaps matching TRBD1 (5 bases). Trimming left V 5 bases short and J 7 bases short, with 9 bases between. This CDR3 comprises 12 residues. The CDR3 loop reads CASSRTSQPQHF. As DNA, the CDR3 is TGTGCCAGCAGTCGGACAAGCCAGCCCCAGCATTTT.

The chain uses TRBV7-8 and TRBJ2-4; 15 nucleotides line up with TRBD2. This CDR3 has 19 residues. The germline CDR1 and CDR2 sequences are SGHVS and FQNEAQ. The junction had 8 bases not matched to a gene; V was cut back by 4 bases and J by 1 base. In DNA form, the CDR3 reads TGTGCCAGCAGCTCCGGACTAGCGGGGGGGCCGGGCGCCAAAAACATTCAGTACTTC. Translating gives CASSSGLAGGPGAKNIQYF.

Ten or more counts support this clonotype. The V and J genes are TRBV4-1 and TRBJ2-1; 8 positions agree with TRBD1. Trimming cost V 4 bases and J 3 bases; bases outside gene matches: 8. Germline V gene data show CDR1 as MGHRA and CDR2 as YSYEKL. This CDR3 comprises 16 residues. Written as DNA, the CDR3 is TGCGCCAGCAGCCCCCCTGGACAGGGTAGCTACAATGAGCAGTTCTTC. Its translation: CASSPPGQGSYNEQFF.

This clonotype has a count of ten or more. The rearrangement joins TRBV7-2 to TRBJ1-1; 10 bases match TRBD1. The CDR3 runs to 13 residues. J was trimmed by 10 bases and V by 5 bases; bases with no gene match: 7. CDR1 and CDR2 (germline): SGHTA, FQGNSA. In nucleotides, the CDR3 is TGTGCCAGCAGCGCGGGACAGGGGAGGCGAGCTTTCTTT. The encoded protein is CASSAGQGRRAFF.

This clonotype was seen repeatedly, ten times or more. V and J are TRBV7-2 and TRBJ2-7; D possibly corresponds to TRBD2 (6 bases). The CDR3 runs 13 residues. Germline CDR1 is SGHTA and CDR2 is FQGNSA. The germline V and J ends were trimmed by 4 bases and 7 bases, with 14 bases remaining between them. The CDR3 DNA reads TGTGCCAGCAGCTCCACGAGGACTAATGAGCAGTACTTC. Translating it yields CASSSTRTNEQYF.

This clonotype was detected ten times or more. The chain is built from TRBV20-1 and TRBJ2-7, with 8 nucleotides matching TRBD1. Germline values: CDR1 DFQATT, CDR2 SNEGSKA (reference sequence). With V trimmed by 5 bases and J by 0 bases, 12 bases remained unmatched. The CDR3 extends over 16 amino acids. The chain's CDR3 is CSAPDRVSYGSYEQYF. DNA for the CDR3: TGCAGTGCTCCGGACAGGGTATCATACGGCTCCTACGAGCAGTACTTC.

This clonotype was found many times. The chain links TRBV12-3 or TRBV12-4 to TRBJ2-1; D is perhaps TRBD2 (6 bases). The CDR3 has 16 amino acids. V was trimmed by 0 bases and J by 6 bases, leaving 15 bases between them. The CDR3 region is CASSLALAAPTNEQFF. CDR3 sequence (DNA): TGTGCCAGCAGTTTAGCACTAGCAGCCCCCACCAATGAGCAGTTCTTC.

The V and J genes are TRBV28 and TRBJ1-3, with D possibly matching TRBD1 (6 bases). This CDR3 region has 15 residues. The ends were cut back, 7 bases at V and 10 bases at J, with 23 bases in the middle. Looked up from germline, CDR1 is MDHEN and CDR2 is SYDVKM. The CDR3: CASTPTGRGVKTIYF. For the CDR3, the DNA is TGTGCCAGCACCCCCACAGGGAGAGGCGTGAAAACCATATATTTT.

At least ten counts were recorded for this clonotype. The rearrangement uses TRBV6-5 and TRBJ1-1, with 8 positions matching TRBD1. This CDR3 is 16 amino acids long. J gave up 1 base and V 5 bases, and 9 bases lay outside the gene matches. CDR1 and CDR2 from the germline V gene are MNHEY and SVGAGI. Here the CDR3 reads CASSQQGGIANTEAFF. CDR3 DNA: TGTGCCAGCAGTCAACAGGGGGGCATAGCGAACACTGAAGCTTTCTTT.

This clonotype was seen ten or more times. This chain joins TRBV7-2 and TRBJ2-4, with TRBD2 identical over 7 bases. V was clipped by 1 base and J by 4 bases; unmatched bases: 4. Germline V gene lookup returns CDR1 SGHTA and CDR2 FQGNSA. The CDR3 consists of 15 residues. CDR3 DNA sequence: TGTGCCAGCAGCTTAGAGGCGGGGGTGAAAAACATTCAGTACTTC. Amino acids: CASSLEAGVKNIQYF.

This clonotype was recorded many times. The CDR3 here is CSARGGRGRVTGELFF. The CDR3 DNA sequence: TGCAGTGCTAGAGGTGGCAGGGGTAGAGTCACCGGGGAGCTGTTTTTT. J is TRBJ2-2 and V is TRBV20-1; D is possibly TRBD1 (6 bases). CDR1 is DFQATT and CDR2 is SNEGSKA in the germline V gene (reference sequence). V lost 1 base and J lost 4, with 16 bases in between. The CDR3 contains 16 residues.

This chain links TRBV23-1 with TRBJ2-7; 7 positions agree with TRBD1. TRBV23-1 is classed as an ORF, of uncertain function. J gave up 0 bases and V 10 bases, and 6 bases lay outside the gene matches. CDR3 size: 13 residues. The CDR3 sequence is CANADRSSYEQYF. In nucleotides, the CDR3 is TGCGCCAATGCGGACAGGTCCTCCTACGAGCAGTACTTC.

This clonotype has a count of ten or more. The V gene is TRBV7-6, the J gene TRBJ1-3; D call uncertain. The V and J ends lost 5 bases and 2 bases respectively, with 16 bases between them. Germline assignment: CDR1 SGHVS and CDR2 FNYEAQ. This CDR3 has 16 amino acids. The CDR3 loop reads CASSLLGLGPGNTIYF. DNA for the CDR3: TGTGCCAGCAGCCTCCTCGGGTTGGGTCCTGGAAACACCATATATTTT.

This CDR3 is CASSFRGIEEKLFF. The CDR3 DNA follows: TGTGCCAGCAGCTTCAGGGGTATAGAAGAAAAACTGTTTTTT. The chain has TRBV7-9 and TRBJ1-4; TRBD1 is a possible D gene (6 bases). The CDR3 spans 14 residues. Germline lookup yields CDR1 SEHNR and CDR2 FQNEAQ (reference sequence). Trimming stripped 3 bases from V and 8 bases from J, with 13 bases between.

This clonotype showed up many times. V usage is TRBV6-1 and J usage is TRBJ2-7; D might be TRBD1 (6 bases). Deletions cut 7 bases from V and 0 bases from J, with 13 bases between. Germline V gene data show CDR1 as MNHNS and CDR2 as SASEGT. This CDR3 has 14 residues. The DNA for the CDR3 is TGTGCCAGCACCCGACAGGATCCCTCCTACGAGCAGTACTTC. Its translation: CASTRQDPSYEQYF.

This clonotype was observed at least ten times. V usage is TRBV12-3 or TRBV12-4 and J usage is TRBJ2-3; TRBD2 matches 9 bases. This CDR3 is 15 amino acids long. Trimming cost V 5 bases and J 3 bases; bases outside gene matches: 6. CDR3 amino acids: CASSPPGLATDTQYF. CDR3 nucleotides: TGTGCCAGCAGTCCCCCGGGACTAGCAACAGATACGCAGTATTTT.

This clonotype occurred many times. The chain links TRBV24-1 to TRBJ1-5; no clear D gene. Germline CDR1 KGHDR, CDR2 SFDVKD. V lost 4 bases, J lost 0 bases, and 9 bases lay in between. The CDR3 is 15 residues long. This CDR3 is CATSEGRFSNQPQHF. The CDR3 DNA sequence: TGTGCCACCAGTGAAGGACGGTTTAGCAATCAGCCCCAGCATTTT.

This clonotype came up many times. The chain recombines TRBV5-1 with TRBJ1-1, with D unclear. V shed 5 bases and J shed 0 bases, with 8 bases lying between them. There are 13 residues in the CDR3. Germline lookup yields CDR1 SGHRS and CDR2 YFSETQ. Here the CDR3 DNA reads TGCGCCAGCAGACGGGAGATGAACACTGAAGCTTTCTTT. Its translation is CASRREMNTEAFF.

At least ten counts were recorded for this clonotype. A much larger clone sits a single nucleotide away, making a read error possible. The chain is built from TRBV6-2 or TRBV6-3 and TRBJ2-7; perhaps TRBD1 as D (6 bases). The CDR3 spans 12 residues. Per the germline V gene, CDR1 is MNHEY and CDR2 is SVGEGT. CDR3 sequence reads: CAGSWTAQVQYF. CDR3 in DNA: TGTGCCGGCAGTTGGACAGCTCAGGTGCAGTACTTC.